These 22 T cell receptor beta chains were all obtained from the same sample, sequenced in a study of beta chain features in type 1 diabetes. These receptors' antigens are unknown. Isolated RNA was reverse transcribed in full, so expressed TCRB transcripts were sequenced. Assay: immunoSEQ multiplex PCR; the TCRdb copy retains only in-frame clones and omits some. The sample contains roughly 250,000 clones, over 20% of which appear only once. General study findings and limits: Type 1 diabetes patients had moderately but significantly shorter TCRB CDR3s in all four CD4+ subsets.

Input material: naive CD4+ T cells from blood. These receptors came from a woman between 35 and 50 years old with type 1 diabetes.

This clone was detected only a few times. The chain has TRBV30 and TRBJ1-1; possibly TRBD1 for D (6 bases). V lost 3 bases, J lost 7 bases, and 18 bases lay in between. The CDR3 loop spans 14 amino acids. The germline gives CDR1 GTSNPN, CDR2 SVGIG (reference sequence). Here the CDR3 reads CAWRPGQPRYEAFF. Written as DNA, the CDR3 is TGTGCCTGGAGGCCCGGACAGCCGCGTTATGAAGCTTTCTTT.

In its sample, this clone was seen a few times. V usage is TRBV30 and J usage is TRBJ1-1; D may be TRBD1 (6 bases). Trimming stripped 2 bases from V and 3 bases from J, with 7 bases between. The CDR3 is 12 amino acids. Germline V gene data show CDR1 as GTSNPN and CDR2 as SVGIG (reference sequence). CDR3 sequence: CAWSPGDTEAFF. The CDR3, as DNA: TGTGCCTGGAGTCCAGGGGACACTGAAGCTTTCTTT.

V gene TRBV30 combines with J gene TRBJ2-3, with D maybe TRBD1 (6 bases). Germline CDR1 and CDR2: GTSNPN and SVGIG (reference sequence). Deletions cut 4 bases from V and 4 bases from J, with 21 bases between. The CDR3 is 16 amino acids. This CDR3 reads CAWTGAGARSADTQYF. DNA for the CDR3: TGTGCCTGGACCGGGGCAGGGGCTCGCTCGGCAGATACGCAGTATTTT.

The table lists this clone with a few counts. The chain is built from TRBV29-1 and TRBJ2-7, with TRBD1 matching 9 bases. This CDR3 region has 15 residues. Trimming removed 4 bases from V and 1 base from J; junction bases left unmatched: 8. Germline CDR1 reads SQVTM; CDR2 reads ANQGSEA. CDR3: CSVVPPGQGSYEQYF. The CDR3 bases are TGCAGCGTTGTACCCCCGGGACAGGGTTCCTACGAGCAGTACTTC.

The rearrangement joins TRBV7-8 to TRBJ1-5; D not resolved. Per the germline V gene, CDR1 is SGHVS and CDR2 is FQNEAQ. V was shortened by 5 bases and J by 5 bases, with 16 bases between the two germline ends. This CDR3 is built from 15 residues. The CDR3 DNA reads TGTGCCAGCAGCCCGGTCCCGGGAGCCGATCAGCCCCAGCATTTT. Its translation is CASSPVPGADQPQHF.

The CDR3 protein is CSVEGSGNSGANVLTF. The CDR3 DNA follows: TGCAGCGTTGAAGGTTCAGGGAACTCTGGGGCCAACGTCCTGACTTTC. The chain uses TRBV29-1 and TRBJ2-6; a weak D match, TRBD1 (5 bases). Per the germline V gene, CDR1 is SQVTM and CDR2 is ANQGSEA. V lost 1 base to trimming and J lost 0 bases, with 10 bases between them. The CDR3 contains 16 residues. Looking up the rest from reference TRBV29-1 and TRBJ2-6 gives the full variable domain: SAVISQKPSRDICQRGTSLTIQCQVDSQVTMMFWYRQQPGQSLTLIATANQGSEATYESGFVIDKFPISRPNLTFSTLTVSNMSPEDSSIYLCSVEGSGNSGANVLTFGAGSRLTVL.

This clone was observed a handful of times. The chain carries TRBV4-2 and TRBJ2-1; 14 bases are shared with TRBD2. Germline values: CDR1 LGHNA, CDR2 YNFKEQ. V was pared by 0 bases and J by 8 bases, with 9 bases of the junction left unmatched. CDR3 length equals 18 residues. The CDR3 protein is CASSQEVWGLAGAHEQFF. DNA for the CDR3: TGTGCCAGCAGCCAAGAAGTCTGGGGACTAGCGGGAGCCCATGAGCAGTTCTTC.

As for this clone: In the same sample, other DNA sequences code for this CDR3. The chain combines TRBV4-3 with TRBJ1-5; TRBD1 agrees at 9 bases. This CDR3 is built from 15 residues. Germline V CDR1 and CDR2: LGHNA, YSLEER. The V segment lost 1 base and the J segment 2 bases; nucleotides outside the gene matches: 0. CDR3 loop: CASSQGTGGNQPQHF. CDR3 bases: TGCGCCAGCAGCCAAGGGACAGGGGGCAATCAGCCCCAGCATTTT.

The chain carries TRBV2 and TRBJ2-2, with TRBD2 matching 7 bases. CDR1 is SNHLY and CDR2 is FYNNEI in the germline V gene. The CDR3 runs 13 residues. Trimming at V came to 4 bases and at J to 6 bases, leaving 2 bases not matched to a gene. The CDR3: CASSATSAGELFF. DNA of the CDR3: TGTGCCAGCAGTGCCACTAGCGCCGGGGAGCTGTTTTTT.

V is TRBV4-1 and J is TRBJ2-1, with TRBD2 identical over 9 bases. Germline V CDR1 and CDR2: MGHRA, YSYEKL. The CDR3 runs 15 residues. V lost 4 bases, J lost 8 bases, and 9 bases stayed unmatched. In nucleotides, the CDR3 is TGCGCCAGCAGCCTCGGGGTAGCGGGAGATCATGAGCAGTTCTTC. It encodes CASSLGVAGDHEQFF.

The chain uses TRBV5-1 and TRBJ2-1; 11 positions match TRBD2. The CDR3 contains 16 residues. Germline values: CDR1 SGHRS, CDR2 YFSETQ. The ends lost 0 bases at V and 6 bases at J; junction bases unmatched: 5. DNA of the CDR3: TGCGCCAGCAGCTTGGTAGCGGGAGGGCCGACCAATGAGCAGTTCTTC. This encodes CASSLVAGGPTNEQFF.

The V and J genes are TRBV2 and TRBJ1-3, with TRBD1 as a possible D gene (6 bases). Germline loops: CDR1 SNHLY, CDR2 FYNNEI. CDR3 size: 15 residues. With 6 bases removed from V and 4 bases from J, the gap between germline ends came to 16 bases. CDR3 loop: CASSPYTGRGNTIYF. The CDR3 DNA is TGTGCCAGCAGCCCGTATACAGGGAGAGGAAACACCATATATTTT.

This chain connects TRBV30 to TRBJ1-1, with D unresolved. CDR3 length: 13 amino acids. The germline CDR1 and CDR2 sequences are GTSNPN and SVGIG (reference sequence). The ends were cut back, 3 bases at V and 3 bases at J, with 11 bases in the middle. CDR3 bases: TGTGCCTGGAGATCATTACAGCACACTGAAGCTTTCTTT. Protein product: CAWRSLQHTEAFF.

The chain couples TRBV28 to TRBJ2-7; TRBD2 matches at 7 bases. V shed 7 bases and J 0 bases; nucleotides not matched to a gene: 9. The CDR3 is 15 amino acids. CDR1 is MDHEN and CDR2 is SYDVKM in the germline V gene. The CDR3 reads CASTQKAGSSYEQYF. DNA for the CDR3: TGTGCCAGCACTCAGAAAGCGGGGAGCTCCTACGAGCAGTACTTC.

In DNA form, the CDR3 reads TGTGCCAGCAGCTTGCGGGGACAGCTAAAGTATGGCTACACCTTC. Translating it yields CASSLRGQLKYGYTF. V gene TRBV5-6 combines with J gene TRBJ1-2, with 7 nucleotides matching TRBD1. The CDR3 has 15 amino acids. The germline gives CDR1 SGHDT, CDR2 YYEEEE. With 1 base clipped from V and 5 bases from J, the junction kept 8 bases outside the gene matches.

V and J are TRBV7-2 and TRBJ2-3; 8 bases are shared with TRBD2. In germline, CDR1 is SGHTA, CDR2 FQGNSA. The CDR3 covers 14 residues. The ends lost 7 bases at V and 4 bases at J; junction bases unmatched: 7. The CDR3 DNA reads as TGTGCCAGCACGCGGGGGGCAGGGGCAGATACGCAGTATTTT. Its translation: CASTRGAGADTQYF.

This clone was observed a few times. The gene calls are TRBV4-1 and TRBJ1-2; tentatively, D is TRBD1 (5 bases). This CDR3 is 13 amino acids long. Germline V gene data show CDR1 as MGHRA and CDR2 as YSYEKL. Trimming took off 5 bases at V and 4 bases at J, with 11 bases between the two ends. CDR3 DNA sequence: TGCGCCAGCAGCAACCAGGGAGGCTATGGCTACACCTTC. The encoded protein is CASSNQGGYGYTF.

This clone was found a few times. The CDR3 DNA sequence: TGCGCCAGCAGCCAAGAGTGGGACAGCGTCCGACCCCAGCATTTT. This codes for CASSQEWDSVRPQHF. The chain has TRBV4-3 and TRBJ1-5; TRBD1 agrees at 7 bases. CDR1 is LGHNA, CDR2 YSLEER, per germline. The CDR3 contains 15 residues. V lost 0 bases to trimming and J lost 10 bases; unmatched junction nucleotides: 9.

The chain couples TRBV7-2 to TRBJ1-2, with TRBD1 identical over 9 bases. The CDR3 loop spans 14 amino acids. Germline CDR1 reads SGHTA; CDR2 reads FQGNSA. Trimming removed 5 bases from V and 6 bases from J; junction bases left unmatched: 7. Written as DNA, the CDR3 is TGTGCCAGCAGCCCAGGACAGGGGAGTAATGGCTACACCTTC. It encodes CASSPGQGSNGYTF.

The CDR3 DNA follows: TGCGCCAGCAGCTTTGGACTAGCGAGGAACAATGAGCAGTTCTTC. It encodes CASSFGLARNNEQFF. The chain uses TRBV5-1 and TRBJ2-1, with 9 bases matching TRBD2. The junction had 5 bases not matched to a gene; V was cut back by 2 bases and J by 5 bases. Germline V gives CDR1 SGHRS, CDR2 YFSETQ. The CDR3 contains 15 residues.

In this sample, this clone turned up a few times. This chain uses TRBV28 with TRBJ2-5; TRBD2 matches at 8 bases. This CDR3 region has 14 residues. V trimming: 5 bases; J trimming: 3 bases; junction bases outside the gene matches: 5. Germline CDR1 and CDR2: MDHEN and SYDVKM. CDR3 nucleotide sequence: TGTGCCAGCAGTCCCCGGGGGGGCGAAGAGACCCAGTACTTC. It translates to CASSPRGGEETQYF.

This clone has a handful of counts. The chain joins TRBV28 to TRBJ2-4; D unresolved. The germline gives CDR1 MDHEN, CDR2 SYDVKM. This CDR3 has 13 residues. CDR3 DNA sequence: TGTGCTTCGGGTGGCCGAGCCAAAAACATTCAGTACTTC. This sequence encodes CASGGRAKNIQYF. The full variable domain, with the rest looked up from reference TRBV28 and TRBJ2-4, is DVKVTQSSRYLVKRTGEKVFLECVQDMDHENMFWYRQDPGLGLRLIYFSYDVKMKEKGDIPEGYSVSREKKERFSLILESASTNQTSMYLCASGGRAKNIQYFGAGTRLSVL.